What follows describes a single TCR beta chain. No antigen is known for it. The CDR3 totals 15 residues. Germline lookup yields CDR1 SEHNR and CDR2 FQNEAQ (reference sequence). The ends lost 5 bases at V and 5 bases at J; junction bases unmatched: 9. Amplification used 60 Vbeta primers and 13 Jbeta primers. Here immunoSEQ multiplex PCR was the method, and the copy in TCRdb shows in-frame clones only, minus some. Altogether around 100,000 clones are present, about four fifths being singletons, with the ten largest covering roughly 20%. This sample is part of a study of cytomegalovirus exposure and HLA in healthy donors. Notes on the study in general: Highest at DRB1 and lowest at HLA-C, TCR association rates differed among HLA loci in a later analysis. A further, later analysis showed that HLA-associated TCR beta chains (compared with equally common others) were more clonally expanded.

The source of this sequence is a young man in good health and CMV-seropositive. The sequencing sample was made of PBMCs. This chain connects TRBV7-9 to TRBJ1-2, with TRBD1 matching over 9 bases. CDR3 in amino acids: CASSVDRGGFYGYTF. CDR3 in DNA: TGTGCCAGCAGCGTGGACAGGGGTGGATTTTATGGCTACACCTTC.